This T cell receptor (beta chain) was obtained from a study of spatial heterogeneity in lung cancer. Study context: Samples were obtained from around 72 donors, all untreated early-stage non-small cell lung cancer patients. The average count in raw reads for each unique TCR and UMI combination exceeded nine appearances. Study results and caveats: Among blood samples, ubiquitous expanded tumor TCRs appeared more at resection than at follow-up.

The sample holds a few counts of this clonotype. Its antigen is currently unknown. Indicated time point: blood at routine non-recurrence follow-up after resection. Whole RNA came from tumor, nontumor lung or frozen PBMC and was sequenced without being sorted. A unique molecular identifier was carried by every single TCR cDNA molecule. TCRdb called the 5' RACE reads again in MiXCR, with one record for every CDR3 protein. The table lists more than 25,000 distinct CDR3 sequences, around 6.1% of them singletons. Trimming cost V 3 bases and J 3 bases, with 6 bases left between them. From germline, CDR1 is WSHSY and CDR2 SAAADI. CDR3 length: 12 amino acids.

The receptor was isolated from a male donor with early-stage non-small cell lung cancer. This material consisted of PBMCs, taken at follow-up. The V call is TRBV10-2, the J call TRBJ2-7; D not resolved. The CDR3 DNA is TGCGCCAGCAGTGATTGGGACTACGAGCAGTACTTC. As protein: CASSDWDYEQYF.